The present T cell receptor (beta chain) was sequenced within a study of blood T cell repertoires in COVID-19. Methods used by the authors: Amplification of reference gene primers provided the estimated nucleated cell counts. Some clones are missing from TCRdb's copy, which holds only in-frame ones; the method was immunoSEQ multiplex PCR. That table is the source of V, J and clone size, and D and trimming were worked out from the DNA. The sample lists about 190,000 clones, around nine tenths occurring once. This clone was recorded only once. CDR1 and CDR2 from the germline V gene are GTSNPN and SVGIG (reference sequence). The V gene lost 1 base and the J gene lost 4 bases, with 20 bases spanning the gap. CDR3 length equals 16 residues.

V usage is TRBV30 and J usage is TRBJ2-7, with D possibly TRBD1 on 6 matching bases. The sequenced sample was peripheral blood. The receptor was derived from a man aged 35 to 55 with acute or convalescent COVID-19. Here the CDR3 DNA reads TGTGCCTGGAGTGCAGCGATACAGGGCAAAGGGTACGAGCAGTACTTC. Amino acid sequence: CAWSAAIQGKGYEQYF.